This TCR beta chain derives from a study of shared clonotypes between healthy human individuals. In the case of this clone: The target antigen is unknown.

Findings of the study overall: Few donors limited the genetic and exposure-history diversity represented.

Assay: immunoSEQ multiplex PCR; the TCRdb copy retains only in-frame clones and omits some. The table has about 560,000 clones, 70% to 80% seen once. V lost 4 bases, J lost 7 bases, and 19 bases lay in between. The CDR3 has 15 residues. Germline loops: CDR1 MDHEN, CDR2 SYDVKM. V is TRBV28 and J is TRBJ1-2; TRBD1 might be the D (5 bases). The sequencing input was PBMCs. The receptor was isolated from a woman in her forties in good health. Some clones in this sample may be carry-over from other donors' samples. In nucleotides, the CDR3 is TGTGCCAGCAGTTCCTTTACGGCAGGGCTTCTTGGCTACACCTTC. Amino acid sequence: CASSSFTAGLLGYTF.